This T cell receptor (beta chain) came from a study of breast tumors, draining lymph nodes, adjacent tissues. Findings and limits, study-wide: Tumor repertoires ranked between lymph nodes and nontumor tissue in diversity, with V and J gene preferences. Data only fit, rather than demonstrated, lymph node origin of most tumor T cells.

TCRdb redid the calling of the multiplex PCR reads with MiXCR, one entry per CDR3 protein. The table lists about 100,000 distinct CDR3 sequences, approximately 21% of them singletons, with 1% to 1.5% in the top ten. The length of the CDR3 is 15 residues. V shed 4 bases and J 4 bases; nucleotides not matched to a gene: 9. Per germline, CDR1 SEHNR and CDR2 FQNEAQ (reference sequence). Samples came from axillary lymph nodes draining the breast cancer. This clonotype was recorded many times. The antigen is not known. Input material: axillary lymph node tissue. This TCR came from a female donor with breast cancer. Some clones in this sample may be carry-over from other donors' samples. The chain joins TRBV7-9 to TRBJ2-5; the match to TRBD1 covers 7 bases. The CDR3 sequence: CASSSNLPGGETQYF. The CDR3 DNA reads as TGTGCCAGCAGCTCAAATCTCCCAGGGGGAGAGACCCAGTACTTC.